The T cell receptor (beta chain) described here comes from a study of T cells after yellow fever vaccination. Germline CDR1 reads SEHNR; CDR2 reads FQNEAQ (reference sequence). The V gene end was trimmed by 5 bases and the J gene end by 6 bases; junction bases not matched to a gene: 3. CDR3 length equals 12 residues. Remarks on this clonotype: Its target is unknown.

Whole-study findings and limits: The CD4 and CD8 compartments had a small share of their clonotypes in common. Booster samples showed a return of most primary-vaccination clones (under 97% CD4, 80% to 90% CD8).

5'RACE template switching generated TCR cDNA, adding a universal primer site and UMIs. TCRdb reprocessed the 5' RACE reads with MiXCR, giving one entry per CDR3 protein. The sample contains 150,000 to 200,000 distinct CDR3 sequences, more than 9.5% of which appear only once. The specimen was CD8+ T cells sorted from PBMCs, collected 15 days after the yellow fever booster vaccination. The TCR comes from a man between 18 and 35 years old who received the YFV17D yellow fever vaccine. The rearrangement links TRBV7-9 to TRBJ1-2; 7 bases are a match to TRBD1. This chain's CDR3 is CASSPQGDGYTF. CDR3 coding DNA: TGTGCCAGCAGCCCCCAGGGGGATGGCTACACCTTC.